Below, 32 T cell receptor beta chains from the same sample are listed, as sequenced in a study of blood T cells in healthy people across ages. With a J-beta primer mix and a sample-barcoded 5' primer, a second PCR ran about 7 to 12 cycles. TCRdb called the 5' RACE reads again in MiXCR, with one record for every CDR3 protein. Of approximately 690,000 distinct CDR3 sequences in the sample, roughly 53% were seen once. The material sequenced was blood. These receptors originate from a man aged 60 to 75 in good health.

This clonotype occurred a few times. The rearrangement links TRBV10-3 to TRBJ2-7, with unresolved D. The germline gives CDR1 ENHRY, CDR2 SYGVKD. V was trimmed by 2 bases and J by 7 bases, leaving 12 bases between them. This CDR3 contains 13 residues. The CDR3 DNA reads TGTGCCATCAGTGAGCTCGGTGGCGGAGAGCAGTACTTC. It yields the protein CAISELGGGEQYF.

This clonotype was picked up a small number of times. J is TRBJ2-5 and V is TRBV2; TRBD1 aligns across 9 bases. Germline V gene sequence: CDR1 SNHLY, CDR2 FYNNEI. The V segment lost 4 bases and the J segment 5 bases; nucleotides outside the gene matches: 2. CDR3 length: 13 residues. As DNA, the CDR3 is TGTGCCAGCAGTGGACAGGGGGATGAGACCCAGTACTTC. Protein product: CASSGQGDETQYF. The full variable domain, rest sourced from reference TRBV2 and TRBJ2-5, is EPEVTQTPSHQVTQMGQEVILRCVPISNHLYFYWYRQILGQKVEFLVSFYNNEISEKSEIFDDQFSVERPDGSNFTLKIRSTKLEDSAMYFCASSGQGDETQYFGPGTRLLVL.

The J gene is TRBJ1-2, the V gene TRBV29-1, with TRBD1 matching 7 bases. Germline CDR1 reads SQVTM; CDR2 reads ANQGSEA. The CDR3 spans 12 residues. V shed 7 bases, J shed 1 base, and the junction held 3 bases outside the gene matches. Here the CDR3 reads CSGSGGNYGYTF. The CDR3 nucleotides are TGCAGCGGGTCAGGGGGTAACTATGGCTACACCTTC.

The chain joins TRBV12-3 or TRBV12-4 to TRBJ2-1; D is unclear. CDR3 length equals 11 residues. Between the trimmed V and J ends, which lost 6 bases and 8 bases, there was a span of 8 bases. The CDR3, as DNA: TGTGCCAGCAGCTCACCTCATGAGCAGTTCTTC. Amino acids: CASSSPHEQFF.

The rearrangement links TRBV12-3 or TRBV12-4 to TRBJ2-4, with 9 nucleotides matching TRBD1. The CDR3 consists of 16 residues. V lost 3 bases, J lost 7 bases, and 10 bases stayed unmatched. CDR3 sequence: CASSFPGTGRRNIQYF. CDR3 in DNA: TGTGCCAGCAGTTTCCCCGGGACAGGGCGCAGGAACATTCAGTACTTC.

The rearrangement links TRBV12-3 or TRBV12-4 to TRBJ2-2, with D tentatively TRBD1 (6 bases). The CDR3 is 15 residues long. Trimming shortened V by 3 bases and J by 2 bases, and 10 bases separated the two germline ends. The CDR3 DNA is TGTGCCAGCAGTTTGGCACAGGGAAACACCGGGGAGCTGTTTTTT. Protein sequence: CASSLAQGNTGELFF.

In DNA, the CDR3 is TGTGCCAGCAGCCCCGGGTTCCTCTCTTGGGAGACCCAGTACTTC. It specifies CASSPGFLSWETQYF. The rearrangement joins TRBV7-9 to TRBJ2-5; D ambiguous. CDR3 length equals 15 residues. The ends were cut back, 5 bases at V and 5 bases at J, with 18 bases in the middle. Germline lookup yields CDR1 SEHNR and CDR2 FQNEAQ (reference sequence). The full variable domain, with the rest looked up from reference TRBV7-9 and TRBJ2-5, is DTGVSQNPRHKITKRGQNVTFRCDPISEHNRLYWYRQTLGQGPEFLTYFQNEAQLEKSRLLSDRFSAERPKGSFSTLEIQRTEQGDSAMYLCASSPGFLSWETQYFGPGTRLLVL.

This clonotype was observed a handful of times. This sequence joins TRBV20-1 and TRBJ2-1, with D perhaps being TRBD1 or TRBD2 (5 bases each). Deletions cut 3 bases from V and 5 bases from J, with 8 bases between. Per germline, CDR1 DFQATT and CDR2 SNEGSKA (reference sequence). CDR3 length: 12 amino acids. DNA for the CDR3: TGCAGTGCTAGGGGGGACCACAATGAGCAGTTCTTC. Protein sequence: CSARGDHNEQFF.

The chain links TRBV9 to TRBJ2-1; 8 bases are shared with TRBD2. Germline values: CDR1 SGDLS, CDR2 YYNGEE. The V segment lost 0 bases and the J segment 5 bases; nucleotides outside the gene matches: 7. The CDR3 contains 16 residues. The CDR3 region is CASSVAVTGGHNEQFF. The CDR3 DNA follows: TGTGCCAGCAGCGTAGCGGTGACGGGGGGGCACAATGAGCAGTTCTTC.

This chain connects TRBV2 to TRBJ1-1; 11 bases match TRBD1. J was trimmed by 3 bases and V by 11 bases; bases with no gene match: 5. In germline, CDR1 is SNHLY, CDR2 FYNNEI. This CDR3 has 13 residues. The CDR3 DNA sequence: TGTGCCGAGGAGGGACAGGGGGACACTGAAGCTTTCTTT. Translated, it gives CAEEGQGDTEAFF.

CDR3 amino acids: CSVRLMGGEPDTQYF. Here the CDR3 DNA reads TGCAGCGTCCGACTCATGGGGGGGGAACCAGATACGCAGTATTTT. The chain carries TRBV20-1 and TRBJ2-3, with 7 bases identical to TRBD2. There are 15 residues in the CDR3. The V gene's germline CDR1 is DFQATT and CDR2 SNEGSKA (reference sequence).

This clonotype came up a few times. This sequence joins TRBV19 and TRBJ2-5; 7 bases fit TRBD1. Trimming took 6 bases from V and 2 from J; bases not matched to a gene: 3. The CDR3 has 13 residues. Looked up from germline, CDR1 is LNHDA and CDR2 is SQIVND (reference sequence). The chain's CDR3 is CASRNRGQETQYF. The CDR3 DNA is TGTGCCAGTAGGAACAGGGGACAAGAGACCCAGTACTTC.

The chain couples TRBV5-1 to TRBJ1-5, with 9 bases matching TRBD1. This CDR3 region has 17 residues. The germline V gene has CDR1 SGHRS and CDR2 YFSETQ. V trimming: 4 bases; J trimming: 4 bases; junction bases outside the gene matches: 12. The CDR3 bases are TGCGCCAGCAGCCCTGGGACAGGGAGTTGGGCTAATCAGCCCCAGCATTTT. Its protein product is CASSPGTGSWANQPQHF.

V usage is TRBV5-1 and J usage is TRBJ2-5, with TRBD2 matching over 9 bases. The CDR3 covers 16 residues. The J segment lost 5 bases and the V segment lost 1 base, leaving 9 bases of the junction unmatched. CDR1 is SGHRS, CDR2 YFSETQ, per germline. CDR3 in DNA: TGCGCCAGCAGCTTGCTAATAGCGGGGGATGGTGAGACCCAGTACTTC. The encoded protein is CASSLLIAGDGETQYF.

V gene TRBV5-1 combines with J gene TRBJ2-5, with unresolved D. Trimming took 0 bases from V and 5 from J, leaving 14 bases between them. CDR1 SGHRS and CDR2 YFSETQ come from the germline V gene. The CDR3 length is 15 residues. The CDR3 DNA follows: TGCGCCAGCAGCTTGGAATCTGGTAATGGGGAGACCCAGTACTTC. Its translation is CASSLESGNGETQYF.

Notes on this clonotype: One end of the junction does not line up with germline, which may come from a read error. This CDR3 reads CASSWDRSSGANVPTF. CDR3 coding DNA: TGCGCCAGCAGCTGGGACAGGAGCTCTGGGGCCAACGTCCCGACTTTC. The chain links TRBV5-1 to TRBJ2-6, with 8 bases that match TRBD1. Germline V lookup: CDR1 SGHRS, CDR2 YFSETQ. The CDR3 has 16 residues.

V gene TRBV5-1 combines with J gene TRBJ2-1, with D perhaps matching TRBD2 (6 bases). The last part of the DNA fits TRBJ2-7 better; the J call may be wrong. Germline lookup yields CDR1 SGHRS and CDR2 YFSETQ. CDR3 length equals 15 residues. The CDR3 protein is CASSLEGLSYNEQYF. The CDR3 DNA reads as TGCGCCAGCAGCTTGGAGGGACTCTCCTACAATGAGCAGTACTTC.

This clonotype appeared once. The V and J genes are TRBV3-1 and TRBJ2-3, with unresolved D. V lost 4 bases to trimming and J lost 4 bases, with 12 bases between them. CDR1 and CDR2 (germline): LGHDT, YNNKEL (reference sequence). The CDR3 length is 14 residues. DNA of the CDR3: TGTGCCAGCAGCCTCTCTCTCCGGGCAGATACGCAGTATTTT. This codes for CASSLSLRADTQYF.

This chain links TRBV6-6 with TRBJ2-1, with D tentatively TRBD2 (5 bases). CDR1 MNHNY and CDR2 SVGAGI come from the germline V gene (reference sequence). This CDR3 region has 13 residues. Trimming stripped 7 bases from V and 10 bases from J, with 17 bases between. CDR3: CASTLSSRGEQFF. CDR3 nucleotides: TGTGCCAGCACCCTTTCTAGCCGCGGGGAGCAGTTCTTC.

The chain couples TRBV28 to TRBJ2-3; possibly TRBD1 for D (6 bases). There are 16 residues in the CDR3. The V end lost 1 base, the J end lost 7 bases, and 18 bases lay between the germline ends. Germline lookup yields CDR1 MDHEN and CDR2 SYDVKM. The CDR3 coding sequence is TGTGCCAGCAGTTTATCCCGGACAGCGATACGGAATACGCAGTATTTT. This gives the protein CASSLSRTAIRNTQYF.

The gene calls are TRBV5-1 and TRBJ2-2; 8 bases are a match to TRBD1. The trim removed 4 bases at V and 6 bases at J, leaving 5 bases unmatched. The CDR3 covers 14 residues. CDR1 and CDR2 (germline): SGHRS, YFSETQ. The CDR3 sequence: CASSPPQGAGELFF. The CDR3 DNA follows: TGCGCCAGCAGCCCACCACAGGGGGCCGGGGAGCTGTTTTTT.

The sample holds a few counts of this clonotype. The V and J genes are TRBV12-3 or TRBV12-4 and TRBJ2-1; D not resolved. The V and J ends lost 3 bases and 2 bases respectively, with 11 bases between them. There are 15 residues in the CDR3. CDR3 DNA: TGTGCCAGCAGTTTCGCCCGGGCGACCTACAATGAGCAGTTCTTC. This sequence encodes CASSFARATYNEQFF.

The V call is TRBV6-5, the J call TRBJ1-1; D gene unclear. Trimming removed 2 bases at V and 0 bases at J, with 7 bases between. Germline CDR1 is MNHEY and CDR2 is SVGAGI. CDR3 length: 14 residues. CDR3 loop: CASSYQRVNTEAFF. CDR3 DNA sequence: TGTGCCAGCAGTTACCAGAGGGTGAACACTGAAGCTTTCTTT.

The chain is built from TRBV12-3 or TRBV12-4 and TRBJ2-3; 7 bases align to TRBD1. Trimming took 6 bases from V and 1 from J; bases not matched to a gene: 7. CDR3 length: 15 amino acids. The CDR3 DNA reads TGTGCCAGCAGCCCGACAGGGACGGGCACAGATACGCAGTATTTT. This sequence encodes CASSPTGTGTDTQYF.

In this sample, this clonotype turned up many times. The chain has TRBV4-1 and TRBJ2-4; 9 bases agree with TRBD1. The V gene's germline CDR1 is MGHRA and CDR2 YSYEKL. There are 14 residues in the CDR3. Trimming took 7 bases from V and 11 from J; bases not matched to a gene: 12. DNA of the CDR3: TGCGCCAGCACCGGGACAGGGTCAACGAATGTTCAGTACTTC. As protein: CASTGTGSTNVQYF.

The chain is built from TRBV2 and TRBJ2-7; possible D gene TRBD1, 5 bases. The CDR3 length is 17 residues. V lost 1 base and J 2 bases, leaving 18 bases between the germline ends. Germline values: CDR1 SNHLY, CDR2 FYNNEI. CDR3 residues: CASSEGVGGGRAYEQYF. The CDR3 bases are TGTGCCAGCAGTGAAGGCGTCGGCGGTGGCAGGGCCTACGAGCAGTACTTC.

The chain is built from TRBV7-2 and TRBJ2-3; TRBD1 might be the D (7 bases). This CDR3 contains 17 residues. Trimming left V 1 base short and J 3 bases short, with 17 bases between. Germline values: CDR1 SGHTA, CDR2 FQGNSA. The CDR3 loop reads CASSLDALPGGTDTQYF. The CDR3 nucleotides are TGTGCCAGCAGCTTAGACGCCTTGCCAGGGGGGACAGATACGCAGTATTTT.

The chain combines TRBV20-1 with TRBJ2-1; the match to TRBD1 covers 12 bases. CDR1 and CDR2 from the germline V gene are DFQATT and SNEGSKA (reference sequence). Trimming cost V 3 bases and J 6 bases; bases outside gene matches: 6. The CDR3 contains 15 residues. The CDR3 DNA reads TGCAGTGCTAGGGGGGACAGGGGGCCCGGCAATGAGCAGTTCTTC. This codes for CSARGDRGPGNEQFF.

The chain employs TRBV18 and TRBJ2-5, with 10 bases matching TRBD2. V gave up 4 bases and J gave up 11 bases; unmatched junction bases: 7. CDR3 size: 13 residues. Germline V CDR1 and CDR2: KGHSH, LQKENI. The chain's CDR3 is CASSQLAGNEQYF. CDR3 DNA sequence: TGTGCCAGCTCACAACTAGCGGGGAATGAGCAGTACTTC.

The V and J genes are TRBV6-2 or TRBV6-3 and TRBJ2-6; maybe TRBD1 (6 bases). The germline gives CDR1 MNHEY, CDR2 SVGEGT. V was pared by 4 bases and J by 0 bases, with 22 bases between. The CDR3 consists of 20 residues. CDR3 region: CASSWTPHLTGSSGANVLTF. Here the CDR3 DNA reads TGTGCCAGCAGTTGGACGCCTCACCTCACAGGGAGCTCTGGGGCCAACGTCCTGACTTTC.

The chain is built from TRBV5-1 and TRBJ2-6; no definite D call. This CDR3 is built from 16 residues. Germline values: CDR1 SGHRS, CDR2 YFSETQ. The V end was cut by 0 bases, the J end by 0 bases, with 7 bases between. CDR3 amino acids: CASSLGTSSGANVLTF. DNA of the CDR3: TGCGCCAGCAGCTTGGGTACCAGCTCTGGGGCCAACGTCCTGACTTTC. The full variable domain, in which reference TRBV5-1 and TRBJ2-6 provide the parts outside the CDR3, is KAGVTQTPRYLIKTRGQQVTLSCSPISGHRSVSWYQQTPGQGLQFLFEYFSETQRNKGNFPGRFSGRQFSNSRSEMNVSTLELGDSALYLCASSLGTSSGANVLTFGAGSRLTVL.

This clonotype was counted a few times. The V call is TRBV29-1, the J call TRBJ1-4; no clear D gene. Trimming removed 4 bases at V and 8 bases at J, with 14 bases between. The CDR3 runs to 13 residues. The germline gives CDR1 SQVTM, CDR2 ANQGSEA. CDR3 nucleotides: TGCAGCGTTGGATGGAGGGAGAACGAAAAACTGTTTTTT. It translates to CSVGWRENEKLFF.